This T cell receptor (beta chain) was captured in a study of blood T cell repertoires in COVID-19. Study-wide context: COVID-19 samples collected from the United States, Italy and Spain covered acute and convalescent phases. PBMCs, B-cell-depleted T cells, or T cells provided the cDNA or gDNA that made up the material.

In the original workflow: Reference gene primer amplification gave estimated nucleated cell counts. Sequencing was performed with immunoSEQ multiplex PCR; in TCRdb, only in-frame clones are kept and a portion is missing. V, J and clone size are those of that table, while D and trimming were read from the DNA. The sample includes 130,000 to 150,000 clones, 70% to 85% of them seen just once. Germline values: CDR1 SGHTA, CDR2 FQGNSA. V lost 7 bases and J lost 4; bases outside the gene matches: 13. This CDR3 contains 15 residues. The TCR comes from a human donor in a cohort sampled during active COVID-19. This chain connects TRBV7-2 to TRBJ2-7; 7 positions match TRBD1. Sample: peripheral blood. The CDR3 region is CASNPTTGVAYEQYF. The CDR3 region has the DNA TGTGCCAGCAACCCGACAACAGGGGTTGCTTACGAGCAGTACTTC.